What follows describes a single T cell receptor beta chain. The antigen remains undetermined. The source of the sample is a study of shared clonotypes between healthy human individuals. Points from the study as a whole: At large depth, rarefaction still showed sorted-subset sequencing to be incomplete. Around 4.7% was the fraction of naive CD4 clonotypes found shared across several donors.

Data came from immunoSEQ multiplex PCR; TCRdb stores just in-frame clones and leaves some out. The sample gives hundreds of thousands of clones, almost 97% of which show up once; about 0.064% is in the top ten. The CDR3 totals 11 residues. Germline CDR1 and CDR2: SNHLY and FYNNEI. The V gene lost 11 bases and the J gene lost 5 bases, with 9 bases spanning the gap. The sequenced sample consisted of naive CD4+ T cells sorted from blood. Subset here: CD45RA+ positively selected. The chain employs TRBV2 and TRBJ2-2; D might be TRBD1 (6 bases). The sequence was obtained from a woman aged 25 to 45 in good health. CDR3 DNA: TGTGCCGGACAGAGAACCGGGGAGCTGTTTTTT. Its protein is CAGQRTGELFF. Filled out from reference TRBV2 and TRBJ2-2, the complete variable domain reads EPEVTQTPSHQVTQMGQEVILRCVPISNHLYFYWYRQILGQKVEFLVSFYNNEISEKSEIFDDQFSVERPDGSNFTLKIRSTKLEDSAMYFCAGQRTGELFFGEGSRLTVL.